Listed here is a single TCR beta chain. Antigen: not known. The second PCR ran about 6 to 12 cycles with a sample-barcoded 5' primer and J-beta primers. Through a template-switch adaptor with 12 random nucleotides, each cDNA molecule received a tag. TCRdb used MiXCR to reprocess the 5' RACE reads, holding one entry per CDR3 protein. This table holds 1.5 million or so distinct CDR3 sequences, approximately 42% found once. This CDR3 is 13 amino acids long. The germline V gene encodes CDR1 DFQATT and CDR2 SNEGSKA (reference sequence). This sample is drawn from a study of blood T cells in healthy people across ages. The study's findings and limits: Per million T cells, the diversity of TCR beta decreased roughly linearly as age advanced.

The sample consisted of blood. The sequence was collected from a woman between 18 and 29 years old in good health. The chain joins TRBV20-1 to TRBJ2-1; perhaps TRBD2 as D (5 bases). The DNA end is a closer match to TRBJ2-7, so the J assignment may be wrong. The CDR3 sequence: CSARGAVYNEQYF. The CDR3 nucleotides read TGCAGTGCTAGGGGAGCGGTCTACAATGAGCAGTACTTC.